Each of the 16 T cell receptor beta chains below was sequenced from the same sample in a study of blood T cell repertoires in COVID-19. Here immunoSEQ multiplex PCR was the method, and the copy in TCRdb shows in-frame clones only, minus some. The sample lists 250,000 to 350,000 clones, around 90% seen once, with about 1.5% in the top ten. The sample comprised PBMCs or T cells enriched from blood (not recorded which). These receptors all stem from a woman under 30 with acute COVID-19.

The chain links TRBV6-5 to TRBJ2-6; D is unclear. Trimming cost V 0 bases and J 4 bases, with 7 bases left between them. The CDR3 is made up of 15 amino acids. Germline V CDR1 and CDR2: MNHEY, SVGAGI. The CDR3 sequence: CASSYSRSGANVLTF. CDR3 bases: TGTGCCAGCAGTTACTCGAGGTCCGGGGCCAACGTCCTGACTTTC.

The chain combines TRBV5-1 with TRBJ2-2; D is perhaps TRBD1 (5 bases). CDR1 is SGHRS and CDR2 is YFSETQ in the germline V gene. Trimming stripped 0 bases from V and 7 bases from J, with 7 bases between. CDR3 length: 13 amino acids. The CDR3 DNA follows: TGCGCCAGCAGCTTGGTAGGGGACGGGGAGCTGTTTTTT. Translated: CASSLVGDGELFF.

The V gene is TRBV10-1, the J gene TRBJ2-5, with 8 positions matching TRBD1. The CDR3 runs 13 residues. With 5 bases clipped from V and 3 bases from J, the junction kept 2 bases outside the gene matches. Germline V gene sequence: CDR1 WNHNN, CDR2 SYGVQD (reference sequence). The CDR3 region has the DNA TGCGCCAGCAGTACGACAGGGGAAGAGACCCAGTACTTC. It translates to CASSTTGEETQYF.

The chain joins TRBV2 to TRBJ1-3; D unresolved. Germline CDR1 reads SNHLY; CDR2 reads FYNNEI. Deletions cut 8 bases from V and 5 bases from J, with 13 bases between. The CDR3 is 13 amino acids. In DNA form, the CDR3 reads TGTGCCAGCCTCGGTTTCCGTAGAAACACCATATATTTT. Encoded protein: CASLGFRRNTIYF.

This chain uses TRBV6-2 or TRBV6-3 with TRBJ2-7, with 12 nucleotides matching TRBD2. V was clipped by 1 base and J by 3 bases; unmatched bases: 1. The CDR3 loop spans 15 amino acids. Germline assignment: CDR1 MNHEY and CDR2 SVGEGT. CDR3 in amino acids: CASSYLTSGSYEQYF. The CDR3 DNA reads as TGTGCCAGCAGTTACTTGACTAGCGGGAGCTACGAGCAGTACTTC.

This rearrangement joins TRBV28 to TRBJ1-6, with a weak D call TRBD1 (6 bases). Germline V CDR1 and CDR2: MDHEN, SYDVKM. This CDR3 is 16 amino acids long. Trimming removed 5 bases from V and 2 bases from J, with 13 bases in between. Here the CDR3 reads CASSPETGTYNSPLHF. The CDR3 DNA reads TGTGCCAGCAGTCCTGAAACAGGGACCTATAATTCACCCCTCCACTTT.

The chain recombines TRBV30 with TRBJ1-2; the D is unclear. The germline gives CDR1 GTSNPN, CDR2 SVGIG (reference sequence). The CDR3 is made up of 13 amino acids. The V end was cut by 0 bases, the J end by 4 bases, with 9 bases between. CDR3 in DNA: TGTGCCTGGAGTGTAACCAGAACCTATGGCTACACCTTC. It yields the protein CAWSVTRTYGYTF.

The gene calls are TRBV19 and TRBJ1-5; TRBD1 is a possible D gene (5 bases). V lost 4 bases, J lost 6 bases, and 13 bases lay in between. This CDR3 spans 14 amino acids. Germline values: CDR1 LNHDA, CDR2 SQIVND (reference sequence). The DNA of the CDR3 is TGTGCCAGTAGTACGAGAAAGACAGCTCAGCCCCAGCATTTT. Its translation: CASSTRKTAQPQHF. Drawing the rest from reference TRBV19 and TRBJ1-5, the complete variable domain is DGGITQSPKYLFRKEGQNVTLSCEQNLNHDAMYWYRQDPGQGLRLIYYSQIVNDFQKGDIAEGYSVSREKKESFPLTVTSAQKNPTAFYLCASSTRKTAQPQHFGDGTRLSIL.

This clone was recorded once. The chain carries TRBV7-9 and TRBJ1-2; D gene unclear. V was clipped by 4 bases and J by 4 bases, with 19 bases between them. Germline V gene lookup returns CDR1 SEHNR and CDR2 FQNEAQ (reference sequence). This CDR3 has 16 residues. This CDR3 reads CASSWEGVGRRYGYTF. The CDR3 nucleotides read TGTGCCAGCAGCTGGGAGGGTGTAGGACGGCGCTATGGCTACACCTTC.

The V gene is TRBV7-7, the J gene TRBJ1-6; D possibly corresponds to TRBD1 (6 bases). The CDR3 extends over 16 amino acids. The germline CDR1 and CDR2 sequences are SSHAT and FNYEAQ (reference sequence). V gave up 1 base and J gave up 3 bases, with 10 bases separating them. The CDR3 DNA is TGTGCCAGCAGCTTAGAAGACAGGTACTATAATTCACCCCTCCACTTT. Amino acid sequence: CASSLEDRYYNSPLHF. The whole variable domain, filled in from reference TRBV7-7 and TRBJ1-6, reads GAGVSQSPRYKVTKRGQDVTLRCDPISSHATLYWYQQALGQGPEFLTYFNYEAQPDKSGLPSDRFSAERPEGSISTLTIQRTEQRDSAMYRCASSLEDRYYNSPLHFGNGTRLTVT.

The V gene is TRBV7-8, the J gene TRBJ2-3; D may be TRBD1 (6 bases). Germline lookup yields CDR1 SGHVS and CDR2 FQNEAQ. This CDR3 is 15 amino acids long. The V end was cut by 5 bases, the J end by 0 bases, with 12 bases between. The CDR3 spells CASSKRTASTDTQYF. The CDR3 bases are TGTGCCAGCAGCAAACGGACAGCGAGCACAGATACGCAGTATTTT.

The chain combines TRBV2 with TRBJ2-2; perhaps TRBD2 as D (5 bases). In germline, CDR1 is SNHLY, CDR2 FYNNEI. V lost 6 bases and J 8 bases, leaving 19 bases between the germline ends. The CDR3 covers 15 residues. The CDR3 DNA follows: TGTGCCAGCAGGGAGGTCGACCAGCTTAGTGGGGAGCTGTTTTTT. It is translated as CASREVDQLSGELFF. Looking up the rest from reference TRBV2 and TRBJ2-2 gives the full variable domain: EPEVTQTPSHQVTQMGQEVILRCVPISNHLYFYWYRQILGQKVEFLVSFYNNEISEKSEIFDDQFSVERPDGSNFTLKIRSTKLEDSAMYFCASREVDQLSGELFFGEGSRLTVL.

J is TRBJ1-3 and V is TRBV7-9; D ambiguous. The CDR3 has 14 residues. From germline, CDR1 is SEHNR and CDR2 FQNEAQ (reference sequence). Trimming left V 1 base short and J 1 base short, with 5 bases between. DNA for the CDR3: TGTGCCAGCAGCTTAGTCGGTTCTGGAAACACCATATATTTT. The encoded protein is CASSLVGSGNTIYF.

In its sample, this clone was seen once. V is TRBV4-1 and J is TRBJ1-5; the D is unclear. This CDR3 contains 17 residues. Looked up from germline, CDR1 is MGHRA and CDR2 is YSYEKL. V was cut by 2 bases and J by 6 bases, with 20 bases left in between. This CDR3 reads CASSQPDRPGGSQPQHF. CDR3 DNA: TGCGCCAGCAGCCAACCTGATAGACCGGGAGGCAGTCAGCCCCAGCATTTT.

V usage is TRBV6-2 or TRBV6-3 and J usage is TRBJ2-3; possibly TRBD2 for D (6 bases). CDR1 MNHEY and CDR2 SVGEGT come from the germline V gene. This CDR3 comprises 15 residues. The V gene lost 4 bases and the J gene lost 0 bases, with 11 bases spanning the gap. CDR3 region: CASSFDGLSTDTQYF. As DNA, the CDR3 is TGTGCCAGCAGTTTCGACGGACTAAGCACAGATACGCAGTATTTT.

This rearrangement joins TRBV7-9 to TRBJ2-5; D is undetermined. The V end lost 4 bases, the J end lost 1 base, and 10 bases lay between the germline ends. The CDR3 spans 14 residues. Germline V lookup: CDR1 SEHNR, CDR2 FQNEAQ (reference sequence). CDR3 amino acids: CASSSLRFQETQYF. Here the CDR3 DNA reads TGTGCCAGCAGCTCCTTGAGGTTCCAAGAGACCCAGTACTTC.